The 10 T cell receptor beta chains below come from one sample, sequenced in a study of shared T cell receptors in the human thymus (dated by TCRdb to the early 2020s). The library was built by means of the immunoSEQ multiplex PCR assay. TCRdb obtained this table from immuneACCESS and retained in-frame rearrangements with V and J assigned. These tables miss some clones; where compared with another copy, unresolved V genes account for less than half of the shortfall, and the remainder is unexplained. This sample comprises about 660,000 clones, around 89% of them detected only once. The top ten clones comprise about 0.01% of the sample. This sample was shared with a second study, whose subject was human thymus T cells.

Material for sequencing was thymocytes. The receptor set was obtained from a boy younger than two with a congenital heart defect. Donor details come from another sample of the same person, matched by shared clones.

V gene TRBV28 combines with J gene TRBJ2-4, with D possibly TRBD2 on 6 matching bases. Germline V gene data show CDR1 as MDHEN and CDR2 as SYDVKM. The CDR3 extends over 13 amino acids. V gave up 7 bases and J gave up 4 bases, with 11 bases separating them. The CDR3 loop is CASTDSGKNIQYF. The CDR3 region has the DNA TGTGCCAGCACTGACAGCGGGAAAAACATTCAGTACTTC.

The chain links TRBV6-1 to TRBJ2-7; 11 bases align to TRBD2. This CDR3 has 15 amino acids. Germline trimming cut 6 bases from V and 7 bases from J; bases unmatched to any gene: 11. The V gene's germline CDR1 is MNHNS and CDR2 SASEGT. CDR3 sequence reads: CASREPGLADIEQYF. The CDR3 nucleotides read TGTGCCAGCAGAGAACCGGGACTAGCGGACATAGAGCAGTACTTC.

The J gene is TRBJ2-3, the V gene TRBV6-4, with a possible D match to TRBD2 (7 bases). V was shortened by 2 bases and J by 0 bases, with 15 bases between the two germline ends. CDR3 length equals 17 residues. CDR1 MRHNA and CDR2 SNTAGT come from the germline V gene. CDR3 in amino acids: CASSDRGGPSSTDTQYF. As DNA, the CDR3 is TGTGCCAGCAGTGACAGGGGGGGCCCATCTAGCACAGATACGCAGTATTTT.

This clone was found a few times. The genes are TRBV7-9 and TRBJ2-7, with TRBD2 matching over 11 bases. Germline loops: CDR1 SEHNR, CDR2 FQNEAQ (reference sequence). Unmatched junction bases numbered 12, after V lost 0 bases and J lost 5 bases. The CDR3 has 18 residues. Here the CDR3 DNA reads TGTGCCAGCAGCTTAGCACCAATTACTAGCGGGAGAACCAACGAGCAGTACTTC. Its protein product is CASSLAPITSGRTNEQYF. The full variable domain, rest sourced from reference TRBV7-9 and TRBJ2-7, is DTGVSQNPRHKITKRGQNVTFRCDPISEHNRLYWYRQTLGQGPEFLTYFQNEAQLEKSRLLSDRFSAERPKGSFSTLEIQRTEQGDSAMYLCASSLAPITSGRTNEQYFGPGTRLTVT.

This clone appeared a single time. V and J are TRBV7-9 and TRBJ2-1; D is possibly TRBD2 (5 bases). V lost 0 bases, J lost 8 bases, and 17 bases lay in between. CDR3 length: 16 residues. From germline, CDR1 is SEHNR and CDR2 FQNEAQ (reference sequence). This chain's CDR3 is CASSLAGKASHHEQFF. In DNA, the CDR3 is TGTGCCAGCAGCTTAGCTGGCAAAGCTAGCCACCATGAGCAGTTCTTC. The complete variable domain, with remaining parts taken from reference TRBV7-9 and TRBJ2-1, reads DTGVSQNPRHKITKRGQNVTFRCDPISEHNRLYWYRQTLGQGPEFLTYFQNEAQLEKSRLLSDRFSAERPKGSFSTLEIQRTEQGDSAMYLCASSLAGKASHHEQFFGPGTRLTVL.

The chain uses TRBV15 and TRBJ2-7, with 9 bases matching TRBD1. Germline V gene lookup returns CDR1 LNHNV and CDR2 YYDKDF (reference sequence). The CDR3 spans 17 residues. The junction had 9 bases not matched to a gene; V was cut back by 0 bases and J by 3 bases. The CDR3 DNA follows: TGTGCCACCAGCAGAGATCGGGCCATGGACAGGGGCTACGAGCAGTACTTC. It is translated as CATSRDRAMDRGYEQYF.

The chain employs TRBV19 and TRBJ2-3, with TRBD2 matching 10 bases. The CDR3 runs 15 residues. Germline trimming cut 6 bases from V and 0 bases from J; bases unmatched to any gene: 3. The germline V gene has CDR1 LNHDA and CDR2 SQIVND (reference sequence). The CDR3: CASRELAGSTDTQYF. CDR3 in DNA: TGTGCCAGTAGGGAACTAGCGGGAAGCACAGATACGCAGTATTTT.

The genes are TRBV27 and TRBJ2-7; the match to TRBD2 covers 14 bases. The V gene end was trimmed by 5 bases and the J gene end by 7 bases; junction bases not matched to a gene: 10. The CDR3 loop spans 16 amino acids. Germline V gene lookup returns CDR1 MNHEY and CDR2 SMNVEV (reference sequence). The CDR3 DNA sequence: TGTGCCAGCAGTCCAGGGACTAGCGGGAGCCAAAGAGAGCAGTACTTC. This sequence encodes CASSPGTSGSQREQYF.

The chain employs TRBV28 and TRBJ2-6, with TRBD1 as a possible D gene (5 bases). Trimming cost V 8 bases and J 0 bases, with 8 bases left between them. CDR3 size: 14 residues. From germline, CDR1 is MDHEN and CDR2 SYDVKM. CDR3 bases: TGTGCCAGCTTGGGGCGCTCTGGGGCCAACGTCCTGACTTTC. Amino acids: CASLGRSGANVLTF.

This rearrangement joins TRBV12-5 to TRBJ2-2; 7 positions match TRBD2. CDR1 is LGHNT, CDR2 FRNRAP, per germline. The CDR3 runs to 12 residues. Trimming at V came to 10 bases and at J to 6 bases, leaving 5 bases not matched to a gene. CDR3 region: CATSSGSGELFF. The CDR3 coding sequence is TGTGCTACGTCTAGCGGCTCCGGGGAGCTGTTTTTT.